This T cell receptor beta chain was identified in a study of T cells in Graves' hyperthyroidism and ophthalmopathy. Regarding the study as a whole: Ophthalmopathy was model-predicted a median roughly 6.2 months pre-onset.

This clonotype has only a few counts. What it recognizes is unknown. V was clipped by 4 bases and J by 4 bases, with 14 bases between them. Germline V lookup: CDR1 MGHRA, CDR2 YSYEKL. The CDR3 contains 15 residues. An approximately 9.8 ml volume of fresh peripheral blood provided the PBMCs. Amplified TCR beta CDR3 regions derived from RNA transcripts. When the TCR CDR3 underwent first-round RT-PCR, the HTBI primer set was used. TCRdb recomputed calls from the multiplex PCR reads with MiXCR, one row per CDR3 protein. Of approximately 400,000 distinct CDR3 sequences listed, around an eighth are singletons.

The J gene is TRBJ2-1, the V gene TRBV4-1; D gene unclear. The sequencing sample was made of blood. The receptor comes from a man between 50 and 59 years old with Graves' ophthalmopathy. CDR3 nucleotides: TGCGCCAGCAGCCCCCGTCAGGCAATATACAATGAGCAGTTCTTC. Translation gives CASSPRQAIYNEQFF.